The entry that follows covers one TCR beta chain sequence. The V end was cut by 5 bases, the J end by 7 bases, with 12 bases between. The germline V gene has CDR1 SGDLS and CDR2 YYNGEE. CDR3 size: 12 residues. The data are from a study of blood T cell repertoires in COVID-19. About the research overall: The study drew acute and convalescent COVID-19 samples from the United States, Italy and Spain.

The table came from immunoSEQ multiplex PCR; TCRdb's copy has only in-frame clones and leaves some out. The top ten hold around 3% of the sample, which has about 130,000 clones, more than 70% seen once. The TCR originated in a woman of 80 years or more with COVID-19, enrolled during active disease. The sample consisted of peripheral blood. The rearrangement joins TRBV9 to TRBJ2-5; maybe TRBD1 (5 bases). In DNA, the CDR3 is TGTGCCAGCAGTTCAGGGATGGGGACCCAGTACTTC. Translation: CASSSGMGTQYF.